Listed below are T cell receptor beta chains from one sample, sequenced in a study of blood T cell repertoires in COVID-19. Method: immunoSEQ multiplex PCR; TCRdb's copy keeps in-frame clones and lacks some. The sample carries about 59,000 clones, approximately 90% recorded once. The sample comprised peripheral blood. These receptor sequences come from a man aged 80 or over with acute or convalescent COVID-19. The CDR3 runs from the conserved cysteine through the conserved F or W.

V	CDR3
TRBV11-3	CASSLGLGAGVQETQYF
TRBV3-1/TRBV3-2	CASSTGTQETQYF
TRBV30	CAWSVGGTEETQYF
TRBV6-1	CASSGGGSGVNTEAFF
TRBV28	CASSLGGAGGTDTQYF
TRBV28	CASSVRRLAKLFF
TRBV3-1/TRBV3-2	CASSQGAGSGNTIYF
TRBV7-2	CASSSLAGGPNTQYF
TRBV30	CAWSSQGPTEAFF
TRBV5-1	CASSLDSPLYEQYF
TRBV24-1	CATSDAGVHTGELFF
TRBV7-9	CASSLAATSQETQYF
TRBV7-2	CASSLGSSWVSYEQYF
TRBV3-1/TRBV3-2	CASSQAGNSGNTIYF
TRBV7-6	CASSLEGAGTSGNTIYF
TRBV7-2	CASIPPGGKVEKLFF
TRBV30	CAWSVRAGIYGYTF
TRBV11-3	CASSSGDTVGELFF
TRBV7-8	CASSFDGTGGTDTQYF
TRBV6-1	CASSEPPRLYEQYF
TRBV5-4	CASSTKTGNLAKNIQYF
TRBV5-6	CASSLVGQQYGYTF
TRBV29-1	CSVARDSRDNEQFF
TRBV3-1/TRBV3-2	CASSPWDRGRGYTF
TRBV6-5	CASSYSNQGRTDTQYF
TRBV7-9	CASSLDRGPNTEAFF
TRBV12-3/TRBV12-4	CASSPSMAEQYF
TRBV3-1/TRBV3-2	CASSQSRGLLGYTF
TRBV19	CASRVRGGYNEQFF
TRBV5-1	CASSITATGPNYGYTF
TRBV30	CAWSPVSGGYEQYF
TRBV6-6	CASSGGQWHKQYF
TRBV19	CASSNPGNTGELFF